A selection of T cell receptor beta chains follows, all from one sample in a study of T cells in Graves' hyperthyroidism and ophthalmopathy. TCRdb used MiXCR to reprocess the multiplex PCR reads, holding one entry per CDR3 protein. The sample has roughly 580,000 distinct CDR3 sequences, approximately 13% seen once. The sequencing sample was made of blood. The receptors shown here come from a woman in her thirties with Graves' hyperthyroidism that later progressed to Graves' ophthalmopathy. CDR3s include the opening cysteine and the closing phenylalanine or tryptophan. Fields, in order: J gene, V gene, D gene, clone size, CDR3 DNA, CDR3 protein. D genes are given only for firm matches. Rows give clone size only sometimes, using once, few, many, or a class for an expanded clone.

J: TRBJ2-1
V: TRBV11-2
D: TRBD2
size: few
DNA: TGTGCCAGCAGCTCCCCAGAGGCTAGCGGGGACAATGAGCAGTTCTTC
CDR3: CASSSPEASGDNEQFF

J: TRBJ2-1
V: TRBV7-7
D: TRBD2
size: few
DNA: TGTGCTAGCAGTCCGACTAGCGGGAGGCCCCATGAGCAGTTCTTC
CDR3: CASSPTSGRPHEQFF

J: TRBJ2-1
V: TRBV5-1
D: TRBD2
size: few
DNA: TGCGCCAGCCAACTAGCGGGAACCTACAATGAGCAGTTCTTC
CDR3: CASQLAGTYNEQFF

J: TRBJ2-1
V: TRBV7-9
D: .
size: many
DNA: TGTGCCAGCAGCCGCCCCAAAGGGGGCGGGAGCTCCTACAATGAGCAGTTCTTC
CDR3: CASSRPKGGGSSYNEQFF

J: TRBJ2-2
V: TRBV9
D: TRBD2
size: .
DNA: TGTGCCAGCAGCGAAGCGGGACGTAACACCGGGGAGCTGTTGTTT
CDR3: CASSEAGRNTGELLF

J: TRBJ2-2
V: TRBV6-1
D: .
size: few
DNA: TGTGCCAGCAGTGAAGGGACAGTCCCCGGGGAGCTGTTTTTT
CDR3: CASSEGTVPGELFF

J: TRBJ1-1
V: TRBV12-3/TRBV12-4
D: TRBD1
size: many
DNA: TGTGCCAGCAGGTTAGACAGGGATGTCACTGAAGCTTTCTTT
CDR3: CASRLDRDVTEAFF

J: TRBJ2-1
V: TRBV2
D: .
size: many
DNA: TGTGCCAGCAGTGAAGAGCAGCTGAGCTCCTACAATGAGCAGTTCTTC
CDR3: CASSEEQLSSYNEQFF

J: TRBJ2-3
V: TRBV7-2
D: .
size: many
DNA: TGTGCCAGCAGCTTCCCGGACTCGAGAGCAGATACGCAGTATTTT
CDR3: CASSFPDSRADTQYF

J: TRBJ2-1
V: TRBV19
D: .
size: many
DNA: TGTGCCAGTAGCACCGCTCTAGCGAATGAGCAGTTCTTC
CDR3: CASSTALANEQFF

J: TRBJ1-5
V: TRBV12-3/TRBV12-4
D: TRBD1
size: .
DNA: TGTGCCAGCAGTTCCACAGGACAGGCAATCATCTATAGCAATCAGCCCCAGCATTTT
CDR3: CASSSTGQAIIYSNQPQHF